Listed here is a single T cell receptor beta chain. This clonotype was seen ten or more times. What this receptor recognizes is not known. Qualities for individual bases were not recorded, and no much larger clone is one base off. Patients with ophthalmopathy had moderately to severely active disease, with a Clinical Activity Score of 3 or more, a NOSPECS grade of 4 or more, and a disease duration of less than 3 months. Anyone with other autoimmune diseases, uncontrolled infections, pregnancy or lactation was excluded from the study. Clinical symptoms, serum thyroxine, TRAb, thyroid ultrasound and orbital computed tomography formed the basis of the diagnosis. Ficoll-Paque density gradient centrifugation was used to isolate PBMCs from 9.5 to 10 ml of fresh peripheral blood. Total RNA was extracted using Trizol reagent, and RNA quality was checked on an Agilent 2100 Bioanalyzer. For repertoire sequencing, the TCR beta CDR3 regions were amplified from RNA transcripts. The first round of RT-PCR was done with HTBI primers and the Qiagen OneStep RT-PCR kit, and was followed by a second round of multiplex PCR, then size selection and purification. Sequencing of the libraries was carried out on an Illumina HiSeq2000 in paired-end mode with 100 bp reads. On the study's bioinformatics: Reads were processed with SOAPnuke, discarding reads with adapters, uncalled bases, mean Phred below 15, or no exact constant-primer or identifier match. COPE v1.2.5 was used to merge high-quality paired reads. Unique nucleotide sequences were defined as clonotypes and aligned to IMGT TRB V, D and J references using MiTCR v1.1. The analysis was limited to V-J combinations with a frequency above 0.0001, which together covered just over 98% of the repertoires. A TCR clonal expansion and chaos score per V-J combination was defined as the ratio of F50 clonal expansion to chaos observed in the TCRdist matrix. Welch's t-statistics and random forest were used to reduce the features to 10 to 15 V-J combinations, which were then used as input to a naive Bayes classifier. The similarity between thyroid and blood repertoires was quantified using the Morisita-Horn index. TCRdb reworked the public reads: Q25 trimming with fastp, MiXCR clone assembly, productive beta chains retained. Each entry merges the rows of one CDR3 protein and shows their most common DNA and genes. What appears here as the V and J calls and clone size reflects TCRdb's work, not the paper's. The sample has approximately 480,000 distinct CDR3 sequences on record, around an eighth of them singletons. The ten largest clones add up to approximately 9.8% of the sample.

The CDR3 runs 13 amino acids, cysteine and phenylalanine included. Left in the record is the CDR3 DNA by itself, 39 bases read in frame from the first base. V and J lose 8 bases and 0 bases, and a span of 10 bases separates them. From a lookup of the germline V gene, CDR1 and CDR2 are MDHEN and SYDVKM. This sample was taken from a study of Graves' ophthalmopathy and Graves' hyperthyroidism (dated by TCRdb to the late 2010s). With regard to the full study: Peripheral blood was collected at initial diagnosis, prior to any treatment. TCR beta repertoire signatures were used to distinguish Graves' ophthalmopathy from Graves' hyperthyroidism and to predict progression to ophthalmopathy. In total, some 130 blood samples were TCR-sequenced: approximately 40 ophthalmopathy, around 75 hyperthyroidism and approximately 17 hyperthyroidism-to-ophthalmopathy patients. To explore V-J signatures distinguishing ophthalmopathy from hyperthyroidism, a discovery set of under 110 patients (fewer than 45 ophthalmopathy, about 57 stable hyperthyroidism) was enrolled. An independent validation cohort was composed of some 19 hyperthyroidism patients and around 16 patients who later progressed from hyperthyroidism to ophthalmopathy. T-cell repertoires of thyroid tissue and blood were compared in six or seven hyperthyroidism patients. After sampling, hyperthyroidism patients received methimazole starting at 30 mg daily, and ophthalmopathy patients received high-dose intravenous methylprednisolone. The roughly 99 discovery patients were divided at random into training and test sets in a 7:3 ratio. What the authors observed across the whole study: Ophthalmopathy was separated from stable hyperthyroidism by the 13-signature model with about 85% sensitivity and around 81% specificity in cross-validation and with 80%/75% in the test set. Most of the expanded thyroid clonotypes with a frequency above 0.001 were also detected in blood, and it was suggested that the thyroid immune response may be reflected by blood repertoires. In validation, the model predicted ophthalmopathy progression with about 64% sensitivity and 72% to 80% specificity; some 13 predicted patients were CT-confirmed with GO in a median of about 6.1 months. No statistical method was used to predetermine the sample size, and group allocation was not hidden from the investigators.

This receptor was identified in a woman in her 30s with Graves' ophthalmopathy. Donor details come from another sample of the same person, matched by shared clones. The material sequenced was blood. The chain couples TRBV28 to TRBJ2-5, with no confidently assigned D gene. Here the CDR3 is given as CASAVVDQETQYF. The DNA sequence is TGTGCCAGCGCCGTGGTAGACCAAGAGACCCAGTACTTC.